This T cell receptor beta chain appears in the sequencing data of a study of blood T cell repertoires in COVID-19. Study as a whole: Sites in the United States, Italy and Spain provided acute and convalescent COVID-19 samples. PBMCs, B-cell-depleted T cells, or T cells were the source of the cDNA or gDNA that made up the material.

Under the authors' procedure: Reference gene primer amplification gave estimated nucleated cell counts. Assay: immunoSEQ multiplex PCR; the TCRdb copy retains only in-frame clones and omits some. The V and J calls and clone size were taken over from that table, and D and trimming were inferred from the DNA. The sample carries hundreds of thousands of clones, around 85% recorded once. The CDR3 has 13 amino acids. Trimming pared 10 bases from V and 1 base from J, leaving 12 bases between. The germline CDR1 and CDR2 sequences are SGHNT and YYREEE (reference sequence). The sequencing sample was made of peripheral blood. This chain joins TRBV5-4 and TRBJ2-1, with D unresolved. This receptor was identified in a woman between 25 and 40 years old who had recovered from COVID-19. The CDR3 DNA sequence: TGTGCCGTATCCCTTTCTTCCTACAATGAGCAGTTCTTC. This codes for CAVSLSSYNEQFF.